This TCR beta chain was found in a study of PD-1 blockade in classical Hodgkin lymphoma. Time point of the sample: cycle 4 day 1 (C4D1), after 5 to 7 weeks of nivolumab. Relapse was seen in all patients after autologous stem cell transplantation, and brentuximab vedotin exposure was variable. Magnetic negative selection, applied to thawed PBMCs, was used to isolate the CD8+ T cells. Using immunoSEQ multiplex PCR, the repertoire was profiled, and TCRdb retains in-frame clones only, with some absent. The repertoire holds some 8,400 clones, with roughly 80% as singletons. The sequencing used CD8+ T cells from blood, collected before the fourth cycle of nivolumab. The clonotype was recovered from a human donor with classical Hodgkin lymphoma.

This chain's CDR3 is CASSIQGARSTIYF. The CDR3, as DNA: TGTGCCAGCAGTATACAGGGGGCTAGAAGCACCATATATTTT. The chain couples TRBV5-6 to TRBJ1-3; 9 bases line up with TRBD1. The trim removed 5 bases at V and 9 bases at J, leaving 9 bases unmatched. The CDR3 runs to 14 residues. Looked up from germline, CDR1 is SGHDT and CDR2 is YYEEEE.